This is a list of T cell receptor beta chains from one sample in a study of blood T cell repertoires in COVID-19. Profiling relied on immunoSEQ multiplex PCR, and the TCRdb table lists in-frame clones only, not all of them. The sample has 51,000 or so clones, approximately 85% seen once; the top ten hold 26%. Sequencing was done on a sample of peripheral blood. Source of these receptors: a woman of 80 years or more with COVID-19, enrolled during active disease. Both conserved end residues are part of each CDR3. D genes are given only for firm matches. Clone sizes are given selectively: once, few, many, or a class where the clone is expanded.

j_call d_call clone_size v_call cdr3_nt cdr3_aa
TRBJ2-1 TRBD2 once TRBV9 TGTGCCAGCAGCGGACCGAGGACTAGCGGGACAAGGGATGAGCAGTTCTTC CASSGPRTSGTRDEQFF
TRBJ2-3 NA NA TRBV11-2 TGTGCCAGCAGCCAAACTAGCACAGATACGCAGTATTTT CASSQTSTDTQYF
TRBJ2-1 TRBD1 NA TRBV10-1 TGCGCCAGCAGTGAACAGGGGGCTGACAATGAGCAGTTCTTC CASSEQGADNEQFF
TRBJ2-2 TRBD1 NA TRBV30 TGTGCCTGGAGGAGGGGGCGCTTGAAAAATCCCGGGGAGCTGTTTTTT CAWRRGRLKNPGELFF
TRBJ2-7 NA NA TRBV10-3 TGTGCCATCAGTCCTTCCAGCTACGAGCAGTACTTC CAISPSSYEQYF
TRBJ2-2 NA once TRBV29-1 TGCAGCGTTGAAGATCACGGGGGGCGCACCGGGGAGCTGTTTTTT CSVEDHGGRTGELFF
TRBJ2-7 NA NA TRBV5-1 TGCGCCAGCAGCTTGGTCGGCGGCCCCTACGAGCAGTACTTC CASSLVGGPYEQYF
TRBJ2-1 TRBD2 NA TRBV6-2/TRBV6-3 TGTGCCAGCAGTACGGGTCTAGCGGGAGTCAATGAGCAGTTCTTC CASSTGLAGVNEQFF
TRBJ2-4 NA NA TRBV15 TGTGCCACCAGCAGAGGGCGGGATGAGGCCAAAAACATTCAGTACTTC CATSRGRDEAKNIQYF
TRBJ1-3 TRBD1 few TRBV5-4 TGTGCCAGCAGCTCAGGACAGGACCTCATAAACACCATATATTTT CASSSGQDLINTIYF
TRBJ2-2 NA few TRBV24-1 TGTGCCACCAGCCAACAGGGCTTCGCGAACACCGGGGAGCTGTTTTTT CATSQQGFANTGELFF
TRBJ1-2 TRBD1 NA TRBV18 TGTGCCAGCTCACCTACAGGGGGCATTTATGGCTACACCTTC CASSPTGGIYGYTF
TRBJ1-1 TRBD1 NA TRBV27 TGTGCCAGCAGTTTTGCCGTCCAGGGACAGCCAAAGAGAACATGGGCTTTCTTT CASSFAVQGQPKRTWAFF
TRBJ2-3 TRBD1 NA TRBV10-1 TGCGCCAGCAGTGTGGGGACAGGGTCAGATACGCAGTATTTT CASSVGTGSDTQYF
TRBJ2-1 TRBD1 NA TRBV11-1 TGTGCCAGCAGCTTAGGACAGGGATCCTACAATGAGCAGTTCTTC CASSLGQGSYNEQFF
TRBJ1-2 NA NA TRBV28 TGTGCCAGCAGTCCCCGGCGCGGGAGGGTCTCTAACTATGGCTACACCTTC CASSPRRGRVSNYGYTF
TRBJ1-2 TRBD1 NA TRBV27 TGTGCCAGCAGTCGTACAGGGGGCAATAACTATGGCTACACCTTC CASSRTGGNNYGYTF
TRBJ1-6 TRBD1 NA TRBV25-1 TGTGCCAGCAGTGACGGGACAGGGAGTTCACCCCTCCACTTT CASSDGTGSSPLHF
TRBJ2-5 NA NA TRBV7-2 TGTGCCAGCAGCACTCTACAGACCCAGTACTTC CASSTLQTQYF
TRBJ1-3 NA NA TRBV7-2 TGTGCCAGCAGCTTAGCCCGGGGGGGTCCTGGAAACACCATATATTTT CASSLARGGPGNTIYF
TRBJ2-1 TRBD2 NA TRBV7-3 TGTGCCAGCAGCGGAGGACTAGCGCCCTACAATGAGCAGTTCTTC CASSGGLAPYNEQFF
TRBJ2-2 NA once TRBV11-2 TGTGCCAGCAGCAGAGGCACTCCATTAAAGACCGGGGAGCTGTTTTTT CASSRGTPLKTGELFF
TRBJ1-4 NA NA TRBV2 TGTGCCAGCAGTAGAGACAGATTACAGGACGAAAAACTGTTTTTT CASSRDRLQDEKLFF
TRBJ2-7 NA NA TRBV6-2/TRBV6-3 TGTGCCAGCATCCCCGGGAATGTGGACGAGCAGTACTTC CASIPGNVDEQYF